Listed below are T cell receptor beta chains from one sample, sequenced in a study of shared clonotypes between healthy human individuals. Method: immunoSEQ multiplex PCR; TCRdb's copy keeps in-frame clones and lacks some. This table holds fewer than 2.5 million clones, roughly 93% found once. The sample taken for sequencing was naive CD4+ T cells from PBMCs. These receptors all come from a man aged 18 to 35 in good health. Some clones in this sample may be carry-over from other donors' samples. The CDR3 runs from the conserved cysteine through the conserved F or W. A D gene is named only where the DNA matches it firmly. Only some rows state a clone size, as once, few, many or a class for expanded clones.

D gene: TRBD1; J gene: TRBJ2-3; clone size: once; V gene: TRBV9; CDR3 length: 15; CDR3 protein: CASSVATGGTDTQYF; CDR3 DNA: TGTGCCAGCAGCGTAGCGACAGGGGGGACAGATACGCAGTATTTT
D gene: TRBD2; J gene: TRBJ2-7; clone size: NA; V gene: TRBV2; CDR3 length: 14; CDR3 protein: CASRSGSGAYEQYF; CDR3 DNA: TGTGCCAGCAGGAGCGGGAGCGGGGCCTACGAGCAGTACTTC
D gene: TRBD2; J gene: TRBJ2-3; clone size: NA; V gene: TRBV7-3; CDR3 length: 15; CDR3 protein: CASSSLAHSTDTQYF; CDR3 DNA: TGTGCCAGCAGCTCACTAGCGCATAGCACAGATACGCAGTATTTT
D gene: NA; J gene: TRBJ1-1; clone size: NA; V gene: TRBV27; CDR3 length: 12; CDR3 protein: CASSLPGTEAFF; CDR3 DNA: TGTGCCAGCAGTTTACCAGGGACTGAAGCTTTCTTT
D gene: NA; J gene: TRBJ2-3; clone size: NA; V gene: TRBV5-1; CDR3 length: 13; CDR3 protein: CASSPGVKDTQYF; CDR3 DNA: TGCGCCAGCAGCCCCGGAGTTAAAGATACGCAGTATTTT
D gene: TRBD1; J gene: TRBJ2-7; clone size: NA; V gene: TRBV6-1; CDR3 length: 15; CDR3 protein: CASILGQGNTYEQYF; CDR3 DNA: TGTGCCAGCATACTAGGACAGGGAAATACCTACGAGCAGTACTTC
D gene: NA; J gene: TRBJ2-7; clone size: NA; V gene: TRBV27; CDR3 length: 19; CDR3 protein: CASSLFALTGSERGHEQYF; CDR3 DNA: TGTGCCAGCAGTTTATTTGCGCTCACAGGGTCGGAGAGGGGCCACGAGCAGTACTTC
D gene: NA; J gene: TRBJ2-5; clone size: NA; V gene: TRBV27; CDR3 length: 13; CDR3 protein: CASSFRGRETQYF; CDR3 DNA: TGTGCCAGCAGTTTCAGGGGCCGGGAGACCCAGTACTTC
D gene: NA; J gene: TRBJ1-1; clone size: NA; V gene: TRBV2; CDR3 length: 13; CDR3 protein: CASGSEVNTEAFF; CDR3 DNA: TGTGCCAGCGGGTCAGAAGTCAACACTGAAGCTTTCTTT
D gene: NA; J gene: TRBJ1-5; clone size: NA; V gene: TRBV6-1; CDR3 length: 14; CDR3 protein: CASSSAGTSLPQHF; CDR3 DNA: TGTGCCAGCAGCTCTGCCGGGACCTCCTTGCCCCAGCATTTT
D gene: TRBD1; J gene: TRBJ1-2; clone size: NA; V gene: TRBV28; CDR3 length: 14; CDR3 protein: CASTIQGVGYGYTF; CDR3 DNA: TGTGCCAGCACGATACAGGGGGTTGGCTATGGCTACACCTTC
D gene: NA; J gene: TRBJ1-6; clone size: NA; V gene: TRBV18; CDR3 length: 14; CDR3 protein: CASSPLALNSPLHF; CDR3 DNA: TGTGCCAGCTCACCCCTGGCCCTGAATTCACCCCTCCACTTT
D gene: TRBD2; J gene: TRBJ2-5; clone size: NA; V gene: TRBV11-2; CDR3 length: 16; CDR3 protein: CASSLRRRAGGETQYF; CDR3 DNA: TGTGCCAGCAGCTTACGTAGGAGAGCGGGAGGGGAGACCCAGTACTTC
D gene: TRBD1; J gene: TRBJ1-2; clone size: few; V gene: TRBV5-1; CDR3 length: 11; CDR3 protein: CASSRDRVETF; CDR3 DNA: TGCGCCAGCAGCAGGGACAGGGTCGAAACCTTC
D gene: NA; J gene: TRBJ1-1; clone size: NA; V gene: TRBV28; CDR3 length: 16; CDR3 protein: CASSPWGGYGKTEAFF; CDR3 DNA: TGTGCCAGCAGTCCCTGGGGAGGGTACGGAAAGACTGAAGCTTTCTTT
D gene: NA; J gene: TRBJ2-5; clone size: NA; V gene: TRBV19; CDR3 length: 16; CDR3 protein: CASRYGVGAKQETQYF; CDR3 DNA: TGTGCCAGTAGATATGGGGTCGGGGCAAAGCAAGAGACCCAGTACTTC
D gene: NA; J gene: TRBJ2-1; clone size: NA; V gene: TRBV6-5; CDR3 length: 16; CDR3 protein: CASSYFPGGTYNEQFF; CDR3 DNA: TGTGCCAGCAGTTACTTCCCAGGCGGGACCTACAATGAGCAGTTCTTC
D gene: NA; J gene: TRBJ2-1; clone size: NA; V gene: TRBV11-2; CDR3 length: 15; CDR3 protein: CASSSGVGGYNEQFF; CDR3 DNA: TGTGCCAGCAGCTCAGGCGTTGGGGGCTACAATGAGCAGTTCTTC
D gene: NA; J gene: TRBJ1-1; clone size: once; V gene: TRBV28; CDR3 length: 14; CDR3 protein: CASSIGQFHTEAFF; CDR3 DNA: TGTGCCAGCAGTATCGGACAGTTCCACACTGAAGCTTTCTTT
D gene: NA; J gene: TRBJ2-3; clone size: NA; V gene: TRBV10-3; CDR3 length: 14; CDR3 protein: CAISGNRNTDTQYF; CDR3 DNA: TGTGCCATCAGTGGGAACAGAAACACAGATACGCAGTATTTT
D gene: TRBD2; J gene: TRBJ2-1; clone size: NA; V gene: TRBV6-1; CDR3 length: 14; CDR3 protein: CASRIAGSYNEQFF; CDR3 DNA: TGTGCCAGCAGGATAGCGGGCTCCTACAATGAGCAGTTCTTC
D gene: NA; J gene: TRBJ1-2; clone size: NA; V gene: TRBV28; CDR3 length: 14; CDR3 protein: CASSFGAALYGYTF; CDR3 DNA: TGTGCCAGCAGTTTCGGGGCAGCCCTCTATGGCTACACCTTC
D gene: NA; J gene: TRBJ1-1; clone size: NA; V gene: TRBV7-3; CDR3 length: 13; CDR3 protein: CASSTPWGDEAFF; CDR3 DNA: TGTGCCAGCAGCACACCCTGGGGGGATGAAGCTTTCTTT
D gene: TRBD2; J gene: TRBJ2-1; clone size: NA; V gene: TRBV5-1; CDR3 length: 17; CDR3 protein: CASSWGGVGSSYNEQFF; CDR3 DNA: TGCGCCAGCAGCTGGGGAGGGGTTGGGAGCTCCTACAATGAGCAGTTCTTC
D gene: NA; J gene: TRBJ2-3; clone size: NA; V gene: TRBV25-1; CDR3 length: 13; CDR3 protein: CASSGQGEDTQYF; CDR3 DNA: TGTGCCAGCAGTGGGCAGGGTGAAGATACGCAGTATTTT
D gene: NA; J gene: TRBJ1-2; clone size: NA; V gene: TRBV9; CDR3 length: 14; CDR3 protein: CASSLSGALLGYTF; CDR3 DNA: TGTGCCAGCAGTCTTAGTGGGGCCCTCCTGGGCTACACCTTC
D gene: NA; J gene: TRBJ2-3; clone size: NA; V gene: TRBV9; CDR3 length: 16; CDR3 protein: CASSPIPDRTGGTQYF; CDR3 DNA: TGTGCCAGCAGCCCGATACCAGACCGGACTGGGGGTACGCAGTATTTT
D gene: NA; J gene: TRBJ2-3; clone size: NA; V gene: TRBV9; CDR3 length: 14; CDR3 protein: CASSLEGGTDTQYF; CDR3 DNA: TGTGCCAGCAGCTTAGAGGGGGGCACAGATACGCAGTATTTT
D gene: NA; J gene: TRBJ1-1; clone size: NA; V gene: TRBV28; CDR3 length: 13; CDR3 protein: CASSLRGRTEAFF; CDR3 DNA: TGTGCCAGCAGTTTAAGGGGTAGAACTGAAGCTTTCTTT
D gene: TRBD2; J gene: TRBJ2-5; clone size: NA; V gene: TRBV9; CDR3 length: 14; CDR3 protein: CASSRTSGQETQYF; CDR3 DNA: TGTGCCAGCAGCAGGACTAGCGGTCAAGAGACCCAGTACTTC
D gene: TRBD1; J gene: TRBJ1-5; clone size: NA; V gene: TRBV19; CDR3 length: 15; CDR3 protein: CASHPGRQGPQPQHF; CDR3 DNA: TGTGCCAGCCACCCCGGGAGACAGGGACCTCAGCCCCAGCATTTT
D gene: TRBD1; J gene: TRBJ1-2; clone size: NA; V gene: TRBV5-8; CDR3 length: 16; CDR3 protein: CASSTQDRGVIYGYTF; CDR3 DNA: TGTGCCAGCAGCACCCAAGACAGGGGGGTTATCTATGGCTACACCTTC
D gene: TRBD2; J gene: TRBJ2-1; clone size: NA; V gene: TRBV5-1; CDR3 length: 16; CDR3 protein: CASSSGLAGGVDEQFF; CDR3 DNA: TGCGCCAGCAGCTCAGGACTAGCGGGAGGGGTTGATGAGCAGTTCTTC
D gene: NA; J gene: TRBJ1-4; clone size: NA; V gene: TRBV5-8; CDR3 length: 14; CDR3 protein: CASSAWGADEKLFF; CDR3 DNA: TGTGCCAGCAGCGCGTGGGGGGCAGATGAAAAACTGTTTTTT
D gene: NA; J gene: TRBJ2-2; clone size: NA; V gene: TRBV7-2; CDR3 length: 15; CDR3 protein: CASSLVQGIGGELFF; CDR3 DNA: TGTGCCAGCAGCTTAGTTCAGGGAATAGGCGGGGAGCTGTTTTTT
D gene: TRBD2; J gene: TRBJ2-5; clone size: NA; V gene: TRBV11-3; CDR3 length: 17; CDR3 protein: CASSTGLAGGPRETQYF; CDR3 DNA: TGTGCCAGCAGCACGGGACTAGCGGGAGGGCCGAGGGAGACCCAGTACTTC
D gene: NA; J gene: TRBJ1-2; clone size: NA; V gene: TRBV4-1; CDR3 length: 14; CDR3 protein: CASSQAPGGYGYTF; CDR3 DNA: TGCGCCAGCAGCCAAGCCCCTGGGGGCTATGGCTACACCTTC
D gene: NA; J gene: TRBJ2-6; clone size: NA; V gene: TRBV2; CDR3 length: 15; CDR3 protein: CASEEGAAGANVLTF; CDR3 DNA: TGTGCCAGCGAGGAGGGAGCTGCTGGGGCCAACGTCCTGACTTTC
D gene: NA; J gene: TRBJ2-5; clone size: NA; V gene: TRBV27; CDR3 length: 14; CDR3 protein: CASSSRPVGETQYF; CDR3 DNA: TGTGCCAGCAGTTCGAGACCTGTCGGGGAGACCCAGTACTTC
D gene: NA; J gene: TRBJ2-3; clone size: NA; V gene: TRBV7-3; CDR3 length: 13; CDR3 protein: CASSPSTVDTQYF; CDR3 DNA: TGTGCCAGCAGCCCTTCTACCGTCGATACGCAGTATTTT
D gene: NA; J gene: TRBJ2-6; clone size: NA; V gene: TRBV11-1; CDR3 length: 16; CDR3 protein: CASSGRWASGANVLTF; CDR3 DNA: TGTGCCAGCAGCGGACGCTGGGCATCAGGGGCCAACGTCCTGACTTTC
D gene: TRBD1; J gene: TRBJ1-4; clone size: NA; V gene: TRBV9; CDR3 length: 13; CDR3 protein: CASSKGTGEKLFF; CDR3 DNA: TGTGCCAGCAGCAAAGGGACAGGGGAAAAACTGTTTTTT
D gene: NA; J gene: TRBJ2-7; clone size: NA; V gene: TRBV5-1; CDR3 length: 14; CDR3 protein: CASSLVQGSYEQYF; CDR3 DNA: TGCGCCAGCAGCTTGGTACAGGGAAGCTACGAGCAGTACTTC
D gene: TRBD1; J gene: TRBJ2-4; clone size: NA; V gene: TRBV27; CDR3 length: 14; CDR3 protein: CASSPRQGVNIQYF; CDR3 DNA: TGTGCCAGCAGTCCCCGACAGGGAGTAAACATTCAGTACTTC
D gene: NA; J gene: TRBJ2-2; clone size: NA; V gene: TRBV5-1; CDR3 length: 17; CDR3 protein: CASSLPLDSENTGELFF; CDR3 DNA: TGCGCCAGCAGCTTGCCCCTGGACAGTGAGAACACCGGGGAGCTGTTTTTT
D gene: TRBD1; J gene: TRBJ2-7; clone size: NA; V gene: TRBV18; CDR3 length: 14; CDR3 protein: CASSPRTGGYEQYF; CDR3 DNA: TGTGCCAGCTCTCCCAGGACAGGGGGTTACGAGCAGTACTTC
D gene: NA; J gene: TRBJ1-5; clone size: NA; V gene: TRBV6-5; CDR3 length: 15; CDR3 protein: CASSYGGPGNQPQHF; CDR3 DNA: TGTGCCAGCAGTTATGGCGGTCCGGGCAATCAGCCCCAGCATTTT
D gene: NA; J gene: TRBJ1-2; clone size: few; V gene: TRBV27; CDR3 length: 15; CDR3 protein: CASSSLGAQPYGYTF; CDR3 DNA: TGTGCCAGCAGTTCCCTTGGGGCACAGCCCTATGGCTACACCTTC
D gene: NA; J gene: TRBJ1-2; clone size: NA; V gene: TRBV4-1; CDR3 length: 11; CDR3 protein: CASSQVSGYTF; CDR3 DNA: TGCGCCAGCAGCCAAGTTTCGGGCTACACCTTC
D gene: TRBD1; J gene: TRBJ2-5; clone size: NA; V gene: TRBV6-1; CDR3 length: 15; CDR3 protein: CASSAQGVGQETQYF; CDR3 DNA: TGTGCCAGCAGCGCACAGGGGGTGGGACAAGAGACCCAGTACTTC